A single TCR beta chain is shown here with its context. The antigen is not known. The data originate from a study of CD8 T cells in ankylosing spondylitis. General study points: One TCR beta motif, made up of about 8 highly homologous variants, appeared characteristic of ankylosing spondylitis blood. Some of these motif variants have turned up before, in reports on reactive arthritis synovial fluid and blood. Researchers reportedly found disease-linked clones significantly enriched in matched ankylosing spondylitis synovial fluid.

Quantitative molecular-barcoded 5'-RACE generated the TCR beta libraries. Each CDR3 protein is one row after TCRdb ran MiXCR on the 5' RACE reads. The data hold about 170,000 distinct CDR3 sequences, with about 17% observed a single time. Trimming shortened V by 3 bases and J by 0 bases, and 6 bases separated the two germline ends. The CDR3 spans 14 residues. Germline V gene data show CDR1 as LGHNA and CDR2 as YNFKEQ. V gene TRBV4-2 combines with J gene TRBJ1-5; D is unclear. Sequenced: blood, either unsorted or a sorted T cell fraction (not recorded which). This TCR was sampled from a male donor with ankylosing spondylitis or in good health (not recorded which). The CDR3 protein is CASSHAISNQPQHF. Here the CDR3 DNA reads TGTGCCAGCAGCCATGCCATTAGCAATCAGCCCCAGCATTTT.